This T cell receptor (beta chain) was captured in a study of cytomegalovirus exposure and HLA in healthy donors. Only in-frame clones appear in the TCRdb table, and some are missing; sequencing was by immunoSEQ multiplex PCR. In the table there are some 61,000 clones, around 97% of which are singletons. The CDR3 length is 15 residues. V lost 4 bases, J lost 3 bases, and 7 bases stayed unmatched. Germline V gene data show CDR1 as SEHNR and CDR2 as FQNEAQ (reference sequence). Study outcomes and limitations: Rare sequences made up most TCRs, while some public TCRs were found in many donors. It was 160 or so TCR beta chains that were listed as cytomegalovirus-associated.

As for this clone: Its antigen is unidentified.

The rearrangement links TRBV7-9 to TRBJ2-7; 9 bases agree with TRBD2. The specimen sequenced was PBMCs. The receptor was isolated from a woman aged 18-35 years in good health and CMV-seropositive. This CDR3 reads CASSSSFSGSYEQYF. The CDR3, as DNA: TGTGCCAGCAGCTCCTCCTTTAGCGGGAGCTACGAGCAGTACTTC.